Listed below are T cell receptor beta chains from one sample, sequenced in a study of blood T cell repertoires in COVID-19. Generated by immunoSEQ multiplex PCR, the TCRdb table keeps only in-frame clones and is missing some. The table has about 270,000 clones, about four fifths seen once; the top ten hold around 1.6%. Sequenced sample: peripheral blood. Receptors originate from a human donor with COVID-19, enrolled during active disease. The donor label of this sample is uncertain. Both conserved end residues are part of each CDR3. Fields, in order: J gene, D gene, clone size, V gene, CDR3 length, CDR3 protein, CDR3 DNA. A D gene is named only where the DNA matches it firmly. Clone size is stated in some rows and not others, as once, few, many or a class when expanded.

TRBJ2-7,TRBD1,few,TRBV9,15,CASSPSRTGLNEQYF,TGTGCCAGCAGCCCTTCCAGGACAGGGCTCAACGAGCAGTACTTC
TRBJ2-3,NA,NA,TRBV15,16,CATSSRRPTSTDTQYF,TGTGCCACCAGCTCGCGGCGTCCGACGAGCACAGATACGCAGTATTTT
TRBJ2-2,NA,NA,TRBV5-6,14,CASSIQGPTGELFF,TGTGCCAGCAGCATCCAGGGGCCCACCGGGGAGCTGTTTTTT
TRBJ1-1,NA,NA,TRBV5-4,12,CASSAWNTEAFF,TGTGCCAGCAGCGCGTGGAACACTGAAGCTTTCTTT
TRBJ1-5,TRBD1,NA,TRBV2,16,CASYRGQGRDNQPQHF,TGTGCCAGCTACCGCGGACAGGGAAGGGACAATCAGCCCCAGCATTTT
TRBJ2-1,TRBD1,NA,TRBV6-5,16,CASSYEQGGSYNEQFF,TGTGCCAGCAGTTACGAACAGGGGGGCTCCTACAATGAGCAGTTCTTC
TRBJ2-7,TRBD2,NA,TRBV12-3/TRBV12-4,13,CASSYGRRNEQYF,TGTGCCAGCAGTTACGGGAGGCGGAACGAGCAGTACTTC
TRBJ2-1,NA,NA,TRBV6-4,15,CASSDPGQPPNEQFF,TGTGCCAGCAGTGACCCCGGACAGCCTCCCAATGAGCAGTTCTTC
TRBJ1-6,NA,NA,TRBV15,15,CATSRDQQGSSPLHF,TGTGCCACCAGCAGAGATCAGCAGGGGTCTTCACCCCTCCACTTT
TRBJ2-3,NA,NA,TRBV29-1,12,CSVELLTDTQYF,TGCAGCGTTGAGCTACTCACAGATACGCAGTATTTT
TRBJ2-3,NA,few,TRBV28,13,CASSRQGPDTQYF,TGTGCCAGCAGCCGTCAGGGTCCAGATACGCAGTATTTT
TRBJ1-6,NA,few,TRBV5-1,15,CASSRDSFLGSPLHF,TGCGCCAGCAGTCGAGACTCCTTCCTAGGTTCACCCCTCCACTTT
TRBJ2-2,TRBD1,NA,TRBV3-1/TRBV3-2,15,CASSRPDRGAGELFF,TGTGCCAGCAGCCGGCCGGACAGGGGAGCCGGGGAGCTGTTTTTT
TRBJ2-7,NA,NA,TRBV19,14,CASSKKGLVYEQYF,TGTGCCAGTAGTAAAAAGGGACTCGTCTACGAGCAGTACTTC
TRBJ1-2,TRBD1,NA,TRBV3-1/TRBV3-2,14,CASSPGGQGGGYTF,TGTGCCAGCAGCCCGGGGGGACAGGGTGGTGGCTACACCTTC
TRBJ1-2,NA,NA,TRBV3-1/TRBV3-2,14,CASSPRLQMYGYTF,TGTGCCAGCAGCCCCCGACTTCAGATGTATGGCTACACCTTC
TRBJ2-3,TRBD2,NA,TRBV6-5,15,CASSFSSGSPDTQYF,TGTGCCAGCAGTTTCTCTAGCGGGAGCCCAGATACGCAGTATTTT
TRBJ2-2,NA,NA,TRBV9,19,CASSVERAAVRRNTGELFF,TGTGCCAGCAGCGTAGAACGGGCAGCGGTTAGAAGAAACACCGGGGAGCTGTTTTTT
TRBJ2-3,TRBD2,NA,TRBV6-2/TRBV6-3,16,CASSSQREGLGDTQYF,TGTGCCAGCAGTTCGCAGCGGGAGGGCCTAGGAGATACGCAGTATTTT
TRBJ2-1,NA,NA,TRBV30,14,CAWSLAARVNEQFF,TGTGCCTGGAGTTTAGCGGCACGCGTCAATGAGCAGTTCTTC
TRBJ2-5,TRBD1,few,TRBV4-1,16,CASSQTGQVRQETQYF,TGCGCCAGCAGCCAAACAGGACAGGTGCGCCAAGAGACCCAGTACTTC